This TCR beta chain originates from a study of cytomegalovirus exposure and HLA in healthy donors. The approximately 120-subject validation cohort, separate from the roughly 700-subject first cohort, included the donors. This CDR3 is 15 amino acids long. Germline assignment: CDR1 SGHTA and CDR2 FQGNSA. V lost 1 base and J 7 bases, leaving 14 bases between the germline ends. Profiled with immunoSEQ multiplex PCR; TCRdb holds only in-frame clones, not every one. The sample comprises about 98,000 clones, more than 85% of which are singletons, and approximately 6.3% rests with the top ten. Concerning this clone: Its antigen is as yet unknown.

Study-level results: Among TCR beta chains, those listed as cytomegalovirus-associated numbered about 150. Reports described diagnosis of cytomegalovirus status by the classifier as highly specific and sensitive.

Specimen: PBMCs. The V gene is TRBV7-2, the J gene TRBJ2-1; tentative D call: TRBD1 (6 bases). The source is a man aged 18 to 30 in good health and CMV-seropositive. CDR3 nucleotides: TGTGCCAGCAGCTTAGGGGGGCGGGTTTCGAATGAGCAGTTCTTC. Translated: CASSLGGRVSNEQFF.